A selection of T cell receptor beta chains follows, all from one sample in a study of T cell repertoires in cytomegalovirus infection. Their antigens remain unidentified. TCRdb called the reads again in MiXCR, with one record for every CDR3 protein. The sample includes approximately 260,000 distinct CDR3 sequences, 20% to 25% of them seen just once. The sample in question was cultured PBMCs, obtained from culture after CMV antigen stimulation. These TCRs come from a human donor in good health (CMV status not recorded). Some clones in this sample may be carry-over from other donors' samples. CDR3s include the opening cysteine and the closing phenylalanine or tryptophan. A D gene is named only where the DNA matches it firmly. The size entry is marked missing in some rows and otherwise reads once, few, many or a size class.

clone_size d_call j_call v_call cdr3_nt cdr3_aa
many NA TRBJ1-1 TRBV5-5 TGTGCCAGCAGCTTCTCTTTCCCGGTTGTAGAAGCTTTCTTT CASSFSFPVVEAFF
NA NA TRBJ1-1 TRBV7-9 TGTGCCAGCAGCTTAGCGGCCAGCGCGAACACTGAAGCTTTCTTT CASSLAASANTEAFF
many NA TRBJ1-2 TRBV4-1 TGCGCCAGCAGCCGAGACTGGGGTTACCACTATGGCTACACCTTC CASSRDWGYHYGYTF
NA TRBD2 TRBJ2-7 TRBV7-6 TGTGCCAGCAGCTTGCGGGAGGGCTACGAGCAGTACTTC CASSLREGYEQYF
NA NA TRBJ1-2 TRBV20-1 TGCAGTGCGTGGGACGTTGGCTATGGCTACACCTTC CSAWDVGYGYTF
many NA TRBJ2-3 TRBV28 TGTGCCAGCAGCCGGGTAGTGGGCACAGATACGCAGTATTTT CASSRVVGTDTQYF
NA NA TRBJ2-7 TRBV7-2 TGTGCCAGCAGCCAGACAGCTTACGAGCAGTACTTC CASSQTAYEQYF
NA NA TRBJ2-2 TRBV11-2 TGTGCCAGCAGGATTGAGCGACTCACGAACACCGGGGAGCTGTTTTTT CASRIERLTNTGELFF
many NA TRBJ1-5 TRBV7-2 TGTGCCAGCAGCTCCCTGGGAGGGGCCGGACCTAAAGGGAATCAGCCCCAGCATTTT CASSSLGGAGPKGNQPQHF
NA NA TRBJ2-5 TRBV28 TGTGCCAGCAGTTCAGCCCCGCAGCAAGAGACCCAGTACTTC CASSSAPQQETQYF
NA NA TRBJ1-1 TRBV5-1 TGCGCCAGCTCCCCGGGGCAGGGCGGGTTCCCTGAAGCTTTCTTT CASSPGQGGFPEAFF
NA TRBD2 TRBJ2-1 TRBV7-6 TGTGCCAGCAGCAGATCGACTAGCGGACTCAATGAGCAGTTCTTC CASSRSTSGLNEQFF
NA NA TRBJ1-5 TRBV28 TGTGCCAGCAGTACCCGGACAGACGGCAATCAGCCCCAGCATTTT CASSTRTDGNQPQHF
NA NA TRBJ1-4 TRBV7-3 TGTGCCAGCAGCTTTGGTCAGATAGCAACTAATGAAAAACTGTTTTTT CASSFGQIATNEKLFF
many TRBD1 TRBJ1-5 TRBV2 TGTGCCAGCAGTACCGACAGGGATCAGCCCCAGCATTTT CASSTDRDQPQHF
NA NA TRBJ1-1 TRBV5-6 TGTGCCAGCAGCTTCTACCTCGAAGCTTTCTTT CASSFYLEAFF
many TRBD1 TRBJ2-5 TRBV7-9 TGTGCCAGCGGGACAGGGGGCGCGGAGACCCAGTACTTC CASGTGGAETQYF
NA NA TRBJ2-7 TRBV4-3 TGCGCCAGCAGCCAAGATTTCGGCGTTGGATACGAGCAGTACTTC CASSQDFGVGYEQYF
few NA TRBJ2-7 TRBV28 TGTGCCATCGAAAGTTCTATCTCCTACGAGCAGTACTTC CAIESSISYEQYF